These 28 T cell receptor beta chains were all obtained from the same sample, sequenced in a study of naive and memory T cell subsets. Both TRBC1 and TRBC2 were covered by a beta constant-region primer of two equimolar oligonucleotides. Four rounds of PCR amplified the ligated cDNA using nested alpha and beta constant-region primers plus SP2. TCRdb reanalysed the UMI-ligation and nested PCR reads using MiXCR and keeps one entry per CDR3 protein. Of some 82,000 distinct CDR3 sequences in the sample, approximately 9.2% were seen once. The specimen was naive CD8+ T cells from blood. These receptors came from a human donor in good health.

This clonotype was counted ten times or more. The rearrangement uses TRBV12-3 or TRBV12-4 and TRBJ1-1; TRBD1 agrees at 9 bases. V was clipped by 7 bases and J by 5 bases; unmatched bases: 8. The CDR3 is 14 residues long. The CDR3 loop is CASNQQGAGTEAFF. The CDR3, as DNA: TGTGCCAGCAACCAACAGGGGGCAGGAACTGAAGCTTTCTTT.

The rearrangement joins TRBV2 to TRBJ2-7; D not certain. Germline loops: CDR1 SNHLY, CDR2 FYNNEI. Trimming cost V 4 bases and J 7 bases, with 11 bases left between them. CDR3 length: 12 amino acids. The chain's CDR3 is CASSVKVPEQYF. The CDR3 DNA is TGTGCCAGCAGTGTTAAGGTCCCGGAGCAGTACTTC.

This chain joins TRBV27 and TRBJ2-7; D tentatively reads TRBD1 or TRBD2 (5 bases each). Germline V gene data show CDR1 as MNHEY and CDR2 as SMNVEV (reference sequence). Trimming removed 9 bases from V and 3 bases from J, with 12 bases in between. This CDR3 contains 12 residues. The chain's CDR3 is CASRDLNYEQYF. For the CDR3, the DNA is TGTGCCAGTCGGGACCTAAACTACGAGCAGTACTTC.

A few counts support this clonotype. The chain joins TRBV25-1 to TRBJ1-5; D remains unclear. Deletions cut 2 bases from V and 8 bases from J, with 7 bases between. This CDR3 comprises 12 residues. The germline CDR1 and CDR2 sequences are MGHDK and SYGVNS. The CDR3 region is CASSEGMEPQHF. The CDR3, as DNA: TGTGCCAGCAGTGAAGGGATGGAGCCCCAGCATTTT.

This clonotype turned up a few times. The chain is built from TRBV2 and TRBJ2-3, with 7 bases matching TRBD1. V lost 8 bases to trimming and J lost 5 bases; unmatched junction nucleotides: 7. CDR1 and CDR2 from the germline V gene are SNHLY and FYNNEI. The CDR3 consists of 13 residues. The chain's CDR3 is CASLGTVQDTQYF. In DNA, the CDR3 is TGTGCCAGCCTCGGGACAGTCCAAGATACGCAGTATTTT.

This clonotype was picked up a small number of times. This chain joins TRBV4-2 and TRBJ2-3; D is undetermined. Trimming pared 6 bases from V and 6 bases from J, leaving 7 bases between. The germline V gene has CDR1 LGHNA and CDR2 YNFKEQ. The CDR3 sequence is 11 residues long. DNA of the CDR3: TGTGCCAGCAGAATGGGGGATACGCAGTATTTT. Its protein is CASRMGDTQYF.

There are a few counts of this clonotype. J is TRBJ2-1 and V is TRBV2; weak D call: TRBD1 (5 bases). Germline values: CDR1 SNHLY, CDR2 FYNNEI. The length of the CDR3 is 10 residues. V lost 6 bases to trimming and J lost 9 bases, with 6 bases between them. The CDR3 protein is CASRGPEQFF. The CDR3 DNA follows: TGTGCCAGCAGGGGGCCTGAGCAGTTCTTC.

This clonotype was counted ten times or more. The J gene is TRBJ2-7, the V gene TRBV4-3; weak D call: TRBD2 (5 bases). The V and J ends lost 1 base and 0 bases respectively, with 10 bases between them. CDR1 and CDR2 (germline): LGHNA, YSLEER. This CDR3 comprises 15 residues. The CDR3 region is CASSQGRASSYEQYF. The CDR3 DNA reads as TGCGCCAGCAGCCAAGGGCGGGCGAGCTCCTACGAGCAGTACTTC.

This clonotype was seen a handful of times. The chain's CDR3 is CASSVGGSTEAFF. In nucleotides, the CDR3 is TGTGCCAGCAGCGTAGGTGGTTCCACTGAAGCTTTCTTT. V usage is TRBV9 and J usage is TRBJ1-1; D is undetermined. Germline lookup yields CDR1 SGDLS and CDR2 YYNGEE. V was cut by 0 bases and J by 4 bases, with 7 bases left in between. This CDR3 is 13 amino acids long. Using reference TRBV9 and TRBJ1-1 for the parts outside the CDR3, the full variable domain is DSGVTQTPKHLITATGQRVTLRCSPRSGDLSVYWYQQSLDQGLQFLIQYYNGEERAKGNILERFSAQQFPDLHSELNLSSLELGDSALYFCASSVGGSTEAFFGQGTRLTVV.

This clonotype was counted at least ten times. In DNA, the CDR3 is TGTGCCAGCAGCCGGGAGCTCTCCGAGCAGTACTTC. Its protein is CASSRELSEQYF. The chain is built from TRBV5-4 and TRBJ2-7, with a tentative D call TRBD2 (6 bases). Germline CDR1 SGHNT, CDR2 YYREEE (reference sequence). The CDR3 contains 12 residues. V was cut by 4 bases and J by 6 bases, with 11 bases left in between.

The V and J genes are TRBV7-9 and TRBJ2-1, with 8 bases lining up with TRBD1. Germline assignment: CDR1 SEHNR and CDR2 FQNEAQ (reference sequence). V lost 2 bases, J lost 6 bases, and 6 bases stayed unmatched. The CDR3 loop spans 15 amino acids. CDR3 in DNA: TGTGCCAGCAGCTTACCGGACAGGGCGGGCAATGAGCAGTTCTTC. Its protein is CASSLPDRAGNEQFF.

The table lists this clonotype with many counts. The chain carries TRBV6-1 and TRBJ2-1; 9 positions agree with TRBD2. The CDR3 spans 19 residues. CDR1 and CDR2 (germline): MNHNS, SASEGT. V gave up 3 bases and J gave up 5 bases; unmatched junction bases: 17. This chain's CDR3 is CASSDGVAGVTVVHNEQFF. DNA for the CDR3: TGTGCCAGCAGTGATGGGGTAGCGGGAGTAACGGTCGTCCACAATGAGCAGTTCTTC.

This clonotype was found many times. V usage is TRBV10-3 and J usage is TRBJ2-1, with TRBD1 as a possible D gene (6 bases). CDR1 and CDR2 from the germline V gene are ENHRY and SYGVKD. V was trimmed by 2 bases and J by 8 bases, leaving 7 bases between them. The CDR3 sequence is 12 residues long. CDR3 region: CAISEGGDEQFF. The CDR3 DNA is TGTGCCATCAGTGAGGGGGGCGATGAGCAGTTCTTC.

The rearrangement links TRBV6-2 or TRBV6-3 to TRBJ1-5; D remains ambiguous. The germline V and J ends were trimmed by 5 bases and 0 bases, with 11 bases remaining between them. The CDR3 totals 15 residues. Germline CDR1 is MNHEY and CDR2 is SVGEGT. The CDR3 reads CASSQSHYSNQPQHF. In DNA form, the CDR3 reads TGTGCCAGCAGTCAATCCCATTATAGCAATCAGCCCCAGCATTTT.

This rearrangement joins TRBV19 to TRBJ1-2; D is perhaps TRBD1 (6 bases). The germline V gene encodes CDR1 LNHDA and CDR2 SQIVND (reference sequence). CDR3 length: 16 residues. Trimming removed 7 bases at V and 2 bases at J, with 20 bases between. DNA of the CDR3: TGTGCCAGTACCATACACCCTCGTCAGGGGAACTATGGCTACACCTTC. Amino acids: CASTIHPRQGNYGYTF.

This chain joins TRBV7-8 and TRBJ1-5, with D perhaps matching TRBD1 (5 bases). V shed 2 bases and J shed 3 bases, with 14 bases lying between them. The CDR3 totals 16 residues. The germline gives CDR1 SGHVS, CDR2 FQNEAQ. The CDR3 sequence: CASSLLQVGNNQPQHF. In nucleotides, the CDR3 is TGTGCCAGCAGCTTATTACAGGTGGGCAACAATCAGCCCCAGCATTTT.

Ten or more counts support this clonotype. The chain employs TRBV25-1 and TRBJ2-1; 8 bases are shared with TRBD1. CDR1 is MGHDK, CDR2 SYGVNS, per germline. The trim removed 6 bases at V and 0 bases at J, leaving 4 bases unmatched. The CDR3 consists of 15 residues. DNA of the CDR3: TGTGCCAGCAGCGCCGGGACAGGCTCCTACAATGAGCAGTTCTTC. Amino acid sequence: CASSAGTGSYNEQFF.

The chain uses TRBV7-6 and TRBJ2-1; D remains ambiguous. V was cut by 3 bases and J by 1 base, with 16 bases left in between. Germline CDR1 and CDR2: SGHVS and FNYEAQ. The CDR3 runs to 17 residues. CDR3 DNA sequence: TGTGCCAGCAGCTTGTACTCCTCAACGACTTCCTACAATGAGCAGTTCTTC. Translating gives CASSLYSSTTSYNEQFF.

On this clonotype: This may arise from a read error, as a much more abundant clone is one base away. The CDR3 loop reads CSALIQDSYNEQFF. In nucleotides, the CDR3 is TGCAGTGCCTTAATACAGGACTCCTACAATGAGCAGTTCTTC. The genes are TRBV20-1 and TRBJ2-1; tentatively, D is TRBD1 (5 bases). Germline V lookup: CDR1 DFQATT, CDR2 SNEGSKA (reference sequence). The CDR3 is made up of 14 amino acids. V lost 6 bases, J lost 0 bases, and 12 bases lay in between.

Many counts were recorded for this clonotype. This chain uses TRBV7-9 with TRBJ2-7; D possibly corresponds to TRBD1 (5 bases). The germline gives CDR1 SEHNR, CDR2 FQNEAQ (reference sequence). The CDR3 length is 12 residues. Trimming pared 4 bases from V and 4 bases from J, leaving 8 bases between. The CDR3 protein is CASSSKGYEQYF. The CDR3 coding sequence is TGTGCCAGCAGCTCGAAGGGGTACGAGCAGTACTTC.

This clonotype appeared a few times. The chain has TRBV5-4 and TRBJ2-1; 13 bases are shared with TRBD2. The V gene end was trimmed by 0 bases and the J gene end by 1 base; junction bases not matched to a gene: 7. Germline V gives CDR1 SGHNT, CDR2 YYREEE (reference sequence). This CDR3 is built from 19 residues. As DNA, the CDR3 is TGTGCCAGCAGCTTGGGACTAGCGGGAGGAACCCGGTCCTACAATGAGCAGTTCTTC. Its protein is CASSLGLAGGTRSYNEQFF.

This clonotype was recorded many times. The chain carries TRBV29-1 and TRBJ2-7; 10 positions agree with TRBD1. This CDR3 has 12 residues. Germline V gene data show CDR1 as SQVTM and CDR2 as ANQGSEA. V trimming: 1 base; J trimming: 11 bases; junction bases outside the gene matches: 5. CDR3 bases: TGCAGCGTTGAAGTACCGGGACAGGGGAAGTACTTC. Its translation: CSVEVPGQGKYF.

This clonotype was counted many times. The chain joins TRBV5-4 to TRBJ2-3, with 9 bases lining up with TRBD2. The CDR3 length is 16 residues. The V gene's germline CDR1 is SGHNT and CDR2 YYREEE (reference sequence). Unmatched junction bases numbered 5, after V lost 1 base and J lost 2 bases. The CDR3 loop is CASSLQTSGYTDTQYF. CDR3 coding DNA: TGTGCCAGCAGCTTGCAGACTAGCGGTTACACAGATACGCAGTATTTT.

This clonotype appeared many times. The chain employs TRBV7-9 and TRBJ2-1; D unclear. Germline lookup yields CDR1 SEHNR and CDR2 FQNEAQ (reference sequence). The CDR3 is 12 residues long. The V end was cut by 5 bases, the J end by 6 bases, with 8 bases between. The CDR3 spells CASSPKPNEQFF. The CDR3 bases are TGTGCCAGCAGCCCGAAGCCCAATGAGCAGTTCTTC.

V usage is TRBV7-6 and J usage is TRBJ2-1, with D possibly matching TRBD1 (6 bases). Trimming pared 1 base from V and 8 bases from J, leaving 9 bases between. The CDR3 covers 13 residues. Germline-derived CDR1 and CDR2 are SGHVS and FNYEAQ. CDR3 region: CASSLEQGYEQFF. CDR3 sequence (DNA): TGTGCCAGCAGCTTAGAACAGGGCTATGAGCAGTTCTTC.

Here the CDR3 DNA reads TGCAGTGCTATGACGGACAACCCCGGCGATACAGATACGCAGTATTTT. Translated, it gives CSAMTDNPGDTDTQYF. J is TRBJ2-3 and V is TRBV20-1; D possibly corresponds to TRBD1 (5 bases). CDR1 DFQATT and CDR2 SNEGSKA come from the germline V gene (reference sequence). V lost 4 bases and J lost 3, with 20 bases in between. This CDR3 spans 16 amino acids.

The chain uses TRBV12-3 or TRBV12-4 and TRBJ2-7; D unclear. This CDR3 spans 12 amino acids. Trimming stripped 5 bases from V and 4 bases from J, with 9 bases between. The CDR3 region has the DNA TGTGCCAGCAGTCCCACGGAGTACGAGCAGTACTTC. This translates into CASSPTEYEQYF.

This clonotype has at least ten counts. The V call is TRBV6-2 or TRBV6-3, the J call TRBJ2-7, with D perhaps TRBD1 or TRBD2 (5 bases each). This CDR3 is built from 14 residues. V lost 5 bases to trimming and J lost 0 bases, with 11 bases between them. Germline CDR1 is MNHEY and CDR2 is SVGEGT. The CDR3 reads CASSDRDHSYEQYF. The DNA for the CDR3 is TGTGCCAGCAGTGATCGGGACCACTCCTACGAGCAGTACTTC.